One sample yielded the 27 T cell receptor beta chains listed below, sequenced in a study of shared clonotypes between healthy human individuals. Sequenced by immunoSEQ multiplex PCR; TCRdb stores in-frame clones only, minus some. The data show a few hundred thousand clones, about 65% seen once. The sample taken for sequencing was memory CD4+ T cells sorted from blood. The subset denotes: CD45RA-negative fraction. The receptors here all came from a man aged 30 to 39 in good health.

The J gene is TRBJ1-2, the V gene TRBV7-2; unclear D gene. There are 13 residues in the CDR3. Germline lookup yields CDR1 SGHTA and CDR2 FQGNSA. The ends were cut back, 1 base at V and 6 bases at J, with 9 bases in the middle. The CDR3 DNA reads TGTGCCAGCAGCTTAGAGGGCCGTCATGGCTACACCTTC. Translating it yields CASSLEGRHGYTF.

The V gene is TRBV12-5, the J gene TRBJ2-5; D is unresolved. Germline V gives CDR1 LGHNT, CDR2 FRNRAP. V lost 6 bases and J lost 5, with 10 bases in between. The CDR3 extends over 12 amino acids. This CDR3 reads CASGSLGETQYF. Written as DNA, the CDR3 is TGTGCTAGTGGCAGCCTGGGTGAGACCCAGTACTTC.

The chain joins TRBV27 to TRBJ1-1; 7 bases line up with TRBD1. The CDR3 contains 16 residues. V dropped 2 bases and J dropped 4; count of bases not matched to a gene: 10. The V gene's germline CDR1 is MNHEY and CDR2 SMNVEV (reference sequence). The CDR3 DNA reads TGTGCCAGCAGTTTAACACGACAGGGATGGGCCACTGAAGCTTTCTTT. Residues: CASSLTRQGWATEAFF.

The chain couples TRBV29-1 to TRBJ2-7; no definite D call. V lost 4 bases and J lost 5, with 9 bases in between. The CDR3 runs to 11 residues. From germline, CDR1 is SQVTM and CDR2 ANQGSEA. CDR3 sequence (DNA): TGCAGCGTTGGTCTCGGCGACGAGCAGTACTTC. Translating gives CSVGLGDEQYF.

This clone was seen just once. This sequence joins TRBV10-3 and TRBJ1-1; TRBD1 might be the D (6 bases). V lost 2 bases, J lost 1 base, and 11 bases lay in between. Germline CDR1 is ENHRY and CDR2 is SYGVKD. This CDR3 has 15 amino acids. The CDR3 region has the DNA TGTGCCATCAGTGAGCCCGGGACACCGAACACTGAAGCTTTCTTT. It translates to CAISEPGTPNTEAFF.

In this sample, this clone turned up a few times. CDR3: CASSQEEGRLSYNEQFF. In DNA, the CDR3 is TGCGCCAGCAGCCAAGAGGAGGGGCGGCTCTCCTACAATGAGCAGTTCTTC. The J gene is TRBJ2-1, the V gene TRBV4-1, with a possible D match to TRBD2 (6 bases). V dropped 0 bases and J dropped 0 bases, with 12 bases sitting between them. The germline V gene encodes CDR1 MGHRA and CDR2 YSYEKL. CDR3 size: 17 residues.

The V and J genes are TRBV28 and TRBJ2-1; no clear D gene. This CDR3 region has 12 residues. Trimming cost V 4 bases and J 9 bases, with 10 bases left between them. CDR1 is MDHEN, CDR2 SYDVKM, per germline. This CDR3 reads CASSSRGLEQFF. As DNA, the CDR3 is TGTGCCAGCAGTTCCCGTGGGCTTGAGCAGTTCTTC.

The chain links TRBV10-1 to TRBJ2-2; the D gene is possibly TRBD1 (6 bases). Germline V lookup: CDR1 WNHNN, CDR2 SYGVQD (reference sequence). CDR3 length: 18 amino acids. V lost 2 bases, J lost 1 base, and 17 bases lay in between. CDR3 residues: CASSEPLQTGGNTGELFF. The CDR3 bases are TGCGCCAGCAGTGAGCCCCTTCAGACAGGAGGGAACACCGGGGAGCTGTTTTTT.

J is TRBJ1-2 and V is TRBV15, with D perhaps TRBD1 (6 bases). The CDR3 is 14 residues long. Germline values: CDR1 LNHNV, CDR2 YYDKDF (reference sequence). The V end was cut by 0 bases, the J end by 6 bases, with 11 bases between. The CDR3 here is CATSRDQGWNGYTF. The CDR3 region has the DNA TGTGCCACCAGCAGAGATCAGGGGTGGAATGGCTACACCTTC.

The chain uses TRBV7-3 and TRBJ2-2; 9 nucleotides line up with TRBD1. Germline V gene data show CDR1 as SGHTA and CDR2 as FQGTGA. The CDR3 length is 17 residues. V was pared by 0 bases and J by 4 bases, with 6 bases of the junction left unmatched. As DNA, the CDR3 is TGTGCCAGCAGCTTAACGCCGGGACAGGGCGGCACCGGGGAGCTGTTTTTT. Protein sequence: CASSLTPGQGGTGELFF.

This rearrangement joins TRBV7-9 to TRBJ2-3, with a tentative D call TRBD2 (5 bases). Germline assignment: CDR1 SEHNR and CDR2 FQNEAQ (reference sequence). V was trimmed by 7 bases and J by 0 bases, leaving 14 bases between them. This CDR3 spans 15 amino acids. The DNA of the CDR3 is TGTGCCAGCAAGATTAGCGCGACTAGCACAGATACGCAGTATTTT. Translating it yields CASKISATSTDTQYF.

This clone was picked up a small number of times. As DNA, the CDR3 is TGTGCCAGCAGCCGGGACTTAGGGGGCGAAGAGCAGTTCTTC. The encoded protein is CASSRDLGGEEQFF. The rearrangement uses TRBV5-4 and TRBJ2-1, with a weak D call TRBD1 (7 bases). The CDR3 is 14 amino acids. Trimming left V 4 bases short and J 10 bases short, with 18 bases between. CDR1 and CDR2 from the germline V gene are SGHNT and YYREEE (reference sequence).

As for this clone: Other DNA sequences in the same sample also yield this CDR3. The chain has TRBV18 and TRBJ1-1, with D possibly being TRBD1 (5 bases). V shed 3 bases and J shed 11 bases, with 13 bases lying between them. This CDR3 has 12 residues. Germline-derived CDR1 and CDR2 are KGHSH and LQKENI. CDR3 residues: CASSPGGKGAFF. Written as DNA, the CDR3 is TGTGCCAGCTCACCTGGCGGCAAGGGGGCTTTCTTT. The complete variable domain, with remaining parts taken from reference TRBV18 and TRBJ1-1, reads NAGVMQNPRHLVRRRGQEARLRCSPMKGHSHVYWYRQLPEEGLKFMVYLQKENIIDESGMPKERFSAEFPKEGPSILRIQQVVRGDSAAYFCASSPGGKGAFFGQGTRLTVV.

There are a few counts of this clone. CDR3 bases: TGTGCCAGTAGTATGTCAGATACGCAGTATTTT. Translated, it gives CASSMSDTQYF. The V and J genes are TRBV19 and TRBJ2-3, with D hard to call. Between the trimmed V and J ends, which lost 3 bases and 4 bases, there was a span of 2 bases. Germline CDR1 and CDR2: LNHDA and SQIVND (reference sequence). This CDR3 comprises 11 residues.

The DNA of the CDR3 is TGTGCCAGCAGTGGGACCATGGGTTACAATGAGCAGTTCTTC. Translated: CASSGTMGYNEQFF. The V call is TRBV2, the J call TRBJ2-1, with D hard to call. The CDR3 length is 14 residues. The V gene's germline CDR1 is SNHLY and CDR2 FYNNEI. V lost 4 bases and J lost 4, with 11 bases in between.

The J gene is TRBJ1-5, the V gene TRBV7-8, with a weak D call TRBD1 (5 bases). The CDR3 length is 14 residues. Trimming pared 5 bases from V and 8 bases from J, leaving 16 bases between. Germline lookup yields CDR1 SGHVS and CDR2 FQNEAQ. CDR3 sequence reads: CASSRGRGTEPQHF. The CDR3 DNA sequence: TGTGCCAGCAGCCGGGGGAGGGGAACGGAGCCCCAGCATTTT.

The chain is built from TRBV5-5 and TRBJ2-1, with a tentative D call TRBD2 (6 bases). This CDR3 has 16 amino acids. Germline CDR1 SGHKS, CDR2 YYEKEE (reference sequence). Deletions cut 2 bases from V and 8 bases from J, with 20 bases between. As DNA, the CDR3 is TGTGCCAGCAGCTTTTTTTCCGGACCGGAGGGCCATGAGCAGTTCTTC. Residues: CASSFFSGPEGHEQFF.

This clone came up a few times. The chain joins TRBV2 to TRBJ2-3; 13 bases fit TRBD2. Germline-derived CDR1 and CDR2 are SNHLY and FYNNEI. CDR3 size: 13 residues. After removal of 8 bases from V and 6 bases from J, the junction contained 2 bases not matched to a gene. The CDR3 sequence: CASGLAGEDTQYF. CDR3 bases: TGTGCCAGCGGACTAGCGGGAGAGGATACGCAGTATTTT.

The CDR3 sequence is CASSLSGTDGEKLFF. The CDR3 bases are TGTGCCAGCTCACTCTCCGGGACAGACGGTGAAAAACTGTTTTTT. The chain employs TRBV18 and TRBJ1-4; TRBD1 aligns across 7 bases. Per the germline V gene, CDR1 is KGHSH and CDR2 is LQKENI. This CDR3 has 15 residues. With V trimmed by 4 bases and J by 7 bases, 9 bases remained unmatched.

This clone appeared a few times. CDR3 in amino acids: CASSARGARSDTQYF. The CDR3 nucleotides are TGTGCCAGCAGCGCCAGGGGCGCGAGGTCCGATACGCAGTATTTT. This chain uses TRBV9 with TRBJ2-3, with D tentatively TRBD1 (6 bases). Germline V gene sequence: CDR1 SGDLS, CDR2 YYNGEE. V lost 3 bases to trimming and J lost 6 bases, with 17 bases between them. CDR3 length: 15 residues.

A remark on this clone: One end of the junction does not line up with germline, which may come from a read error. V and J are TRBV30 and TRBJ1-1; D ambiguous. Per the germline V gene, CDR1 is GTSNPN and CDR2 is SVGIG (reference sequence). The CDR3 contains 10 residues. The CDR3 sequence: CAWSVQEGFF. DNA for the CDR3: TGTGCCTGGAGTGTTCAGGAAGGTTTCTTT.

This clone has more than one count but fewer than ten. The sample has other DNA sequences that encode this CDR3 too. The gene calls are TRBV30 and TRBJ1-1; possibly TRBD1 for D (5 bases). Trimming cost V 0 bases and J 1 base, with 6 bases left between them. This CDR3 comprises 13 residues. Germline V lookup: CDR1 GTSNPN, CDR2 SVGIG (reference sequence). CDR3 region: CAWSVRGNTEAFF. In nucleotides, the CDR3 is TGTGCCTGGAGTGTAAGGGGGAACACTGAAGCTTTCTTT.

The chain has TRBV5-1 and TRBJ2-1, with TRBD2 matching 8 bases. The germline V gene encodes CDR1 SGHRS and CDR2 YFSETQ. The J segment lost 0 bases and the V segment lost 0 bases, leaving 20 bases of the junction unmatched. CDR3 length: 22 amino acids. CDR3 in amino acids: CASSLGGLGRWVAGSSYNEQFF. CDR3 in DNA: TGCGCCAGCAGCTTGGGAGGTTTAGGTAGGTGGGTAGCGGGGAGCTCCTACAATGAGCAGTTCTTC.

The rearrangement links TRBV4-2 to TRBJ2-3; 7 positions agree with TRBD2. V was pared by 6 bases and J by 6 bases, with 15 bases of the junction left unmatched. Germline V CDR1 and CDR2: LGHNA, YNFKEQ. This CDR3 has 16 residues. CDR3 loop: CASSSRVGGSADTQYF. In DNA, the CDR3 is TGTGCCAGCAGTTCAAGGGTGGGCGGGAGTGCGGATACGCAGTATTTT.

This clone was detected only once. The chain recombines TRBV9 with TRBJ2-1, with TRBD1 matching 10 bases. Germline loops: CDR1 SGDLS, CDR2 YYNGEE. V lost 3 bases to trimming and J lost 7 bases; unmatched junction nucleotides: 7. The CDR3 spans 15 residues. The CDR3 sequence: CASSGGTGVENEQFF. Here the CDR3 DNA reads TGTGCCAGCAGCGGGGGGACAGGGGTTGAAAATGAGCAGTTCTTC.

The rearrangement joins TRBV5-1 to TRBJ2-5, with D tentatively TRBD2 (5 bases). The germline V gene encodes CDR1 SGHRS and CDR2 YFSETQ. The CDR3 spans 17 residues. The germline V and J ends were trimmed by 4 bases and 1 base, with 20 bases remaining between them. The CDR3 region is CASSPWESSGFQETQYF. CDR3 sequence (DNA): TGCGCCAGCAGCCCCTGGGAGTCAAGCGGATTCCAAGAGACCCAGTACTTC.

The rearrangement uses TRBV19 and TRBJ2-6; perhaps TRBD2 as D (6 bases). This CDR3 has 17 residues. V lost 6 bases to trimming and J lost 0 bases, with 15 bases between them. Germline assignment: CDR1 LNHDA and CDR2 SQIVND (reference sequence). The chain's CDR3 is CASSRPGANSGANVLTF. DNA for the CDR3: TGTGCCAGTAGCCGTCCGGGAGCCAACTCTGGGGCCAACGTCCTGACTTTC.